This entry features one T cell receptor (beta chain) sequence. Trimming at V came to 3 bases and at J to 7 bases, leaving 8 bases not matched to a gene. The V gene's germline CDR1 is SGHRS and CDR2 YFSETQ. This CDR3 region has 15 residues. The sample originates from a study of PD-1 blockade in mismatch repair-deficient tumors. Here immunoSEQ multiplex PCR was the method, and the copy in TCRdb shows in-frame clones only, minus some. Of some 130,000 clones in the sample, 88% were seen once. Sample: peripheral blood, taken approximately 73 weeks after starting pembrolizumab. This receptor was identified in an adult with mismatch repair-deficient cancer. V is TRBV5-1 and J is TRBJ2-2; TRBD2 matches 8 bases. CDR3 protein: CASSSSSGSGGELFF. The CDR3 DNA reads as TGCGCCAGCAGCTCCTCAAGCGGGAGCGGCGGGGAGCTGTTTTTT.